This T cell receptor (beta chain) was captured by sequencing in a study of blood T cells in healthy people across ages. The study's findings and limits: Calculation of diversity from one million T cells yielded estimates considered to be underestimates. The unknown donor CMV status may have confounded expanded clonotype changes.

About this clonotype: No antigen is known for it.

A J-beta primer mix and a sample-barcoded 5' primer were used in a second PCR of about 7 to 12 cycles. Researchers report that each sample yielded at least 2.5 million CDR3-containing paired-end reads. MiXCR was run by TCRdb on the 5' RACE reads, yielding one entry per CDR3 protein. The sample lists over 300,000 distinct CDR3 sequences, over 45% occurring once. This CDR3 has 12 amino acids. V was clipped by 6 bases and J by 4 bases, with 9 bases between them. Germline lookup yields CDR1 LNHDA and CDR2 SQIVND (reference sequence). This chain links TRBV19 with TRBJ2-5; maybe TRBD1 (5 bases). The clonotype originates from a man between 60 and 75 years old in good health. The sequencing sample was made of blood. The CDR3 DNA reads as TGTGCCAGTAGACAGGTGGGAGAGACCCAGTACTTC. This codes for CASRQVGETQYF. The full variable domain, completed using reference TRBV19 and TRBJ2-5, is DGGITQSPKYLFRKEGQNVTLSCEQNLNHDAMYWYRQDPGQGLRLIYYSQIVNDFQKGDIAEGYSVSREKKESFPLTVTSAQKNPTAFYLCASRQVGETQYFGPGTRLLVL.